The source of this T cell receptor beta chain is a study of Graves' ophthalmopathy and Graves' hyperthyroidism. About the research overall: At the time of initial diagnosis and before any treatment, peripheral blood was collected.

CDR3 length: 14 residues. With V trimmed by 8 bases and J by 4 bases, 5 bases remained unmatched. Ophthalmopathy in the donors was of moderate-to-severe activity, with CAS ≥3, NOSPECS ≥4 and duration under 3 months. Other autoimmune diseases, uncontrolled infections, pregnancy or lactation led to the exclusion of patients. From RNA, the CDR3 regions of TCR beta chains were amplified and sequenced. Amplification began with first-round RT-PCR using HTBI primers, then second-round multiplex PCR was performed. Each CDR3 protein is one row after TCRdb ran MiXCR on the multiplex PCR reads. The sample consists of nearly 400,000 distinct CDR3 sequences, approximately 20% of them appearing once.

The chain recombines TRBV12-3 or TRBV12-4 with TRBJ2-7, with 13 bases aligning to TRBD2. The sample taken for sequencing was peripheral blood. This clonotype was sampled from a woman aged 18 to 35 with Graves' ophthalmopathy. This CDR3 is CASGRTSGSYEQYF. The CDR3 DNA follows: TGTGCCAGCGGCAGGACTAGCGGGAGTTACGAGCAGTACTTC.